This T cell receptor beta chain was captured in a study of cytomegalovirus exposure and HLA in healthy donors. Study as a whole: In a later analysis, the roughly 120 validation repertoires were reported to have used the same platform as the 650 to 800 first-cohort repertoires.

Study-wide results and caveats: In vitro, a few CMV-associated chains proved specific for CMV antigens.

Sequenced by immunoSEQ multiplex PCR; TCRdb stores in-frame clones only, minus some. The sample lists about 130,000 clones, 80% to 90% occurring once. Worth noting for this clone: Antigen: not known.

V gave up 3 bases and J gave up 8 bases; unmatched junction bases: 12. Germline lookup yields CDR1 SGHNT and CDR2 YYREEE (reference sequence). The CDR3 loop spans 16 amino acids. The chain recombines TRBV5-4 with TRBJ2-1; 9 nucleotides match TRBD1. This receptor was obtained from a woman in her twenties or thirties in good health and CMV-seropositive. Sequencing was carried out using PBMCs. The chain's CDR3 is CASSWGGQGGIHEQFF. In DNA form, the CDR3 reads TGTGCCAGCAGCTGGGGGGGACAGGGAGGCATCCATGAGCAGTTCTTC. The full variable domain, in which reference TRBV5-4 and TRBJ2-1 provide the parts outside the CDR3, is ETGVTQSPTHLIKTRGQQVTLRCSSQSGHNTVSWYQQALGQGPQFIFQYYREEENGRGNFPPRFSGLQFPNYSSELNVNALELDDSALYLCASSWGGQGGIHEQFFGPGTRLTVL.